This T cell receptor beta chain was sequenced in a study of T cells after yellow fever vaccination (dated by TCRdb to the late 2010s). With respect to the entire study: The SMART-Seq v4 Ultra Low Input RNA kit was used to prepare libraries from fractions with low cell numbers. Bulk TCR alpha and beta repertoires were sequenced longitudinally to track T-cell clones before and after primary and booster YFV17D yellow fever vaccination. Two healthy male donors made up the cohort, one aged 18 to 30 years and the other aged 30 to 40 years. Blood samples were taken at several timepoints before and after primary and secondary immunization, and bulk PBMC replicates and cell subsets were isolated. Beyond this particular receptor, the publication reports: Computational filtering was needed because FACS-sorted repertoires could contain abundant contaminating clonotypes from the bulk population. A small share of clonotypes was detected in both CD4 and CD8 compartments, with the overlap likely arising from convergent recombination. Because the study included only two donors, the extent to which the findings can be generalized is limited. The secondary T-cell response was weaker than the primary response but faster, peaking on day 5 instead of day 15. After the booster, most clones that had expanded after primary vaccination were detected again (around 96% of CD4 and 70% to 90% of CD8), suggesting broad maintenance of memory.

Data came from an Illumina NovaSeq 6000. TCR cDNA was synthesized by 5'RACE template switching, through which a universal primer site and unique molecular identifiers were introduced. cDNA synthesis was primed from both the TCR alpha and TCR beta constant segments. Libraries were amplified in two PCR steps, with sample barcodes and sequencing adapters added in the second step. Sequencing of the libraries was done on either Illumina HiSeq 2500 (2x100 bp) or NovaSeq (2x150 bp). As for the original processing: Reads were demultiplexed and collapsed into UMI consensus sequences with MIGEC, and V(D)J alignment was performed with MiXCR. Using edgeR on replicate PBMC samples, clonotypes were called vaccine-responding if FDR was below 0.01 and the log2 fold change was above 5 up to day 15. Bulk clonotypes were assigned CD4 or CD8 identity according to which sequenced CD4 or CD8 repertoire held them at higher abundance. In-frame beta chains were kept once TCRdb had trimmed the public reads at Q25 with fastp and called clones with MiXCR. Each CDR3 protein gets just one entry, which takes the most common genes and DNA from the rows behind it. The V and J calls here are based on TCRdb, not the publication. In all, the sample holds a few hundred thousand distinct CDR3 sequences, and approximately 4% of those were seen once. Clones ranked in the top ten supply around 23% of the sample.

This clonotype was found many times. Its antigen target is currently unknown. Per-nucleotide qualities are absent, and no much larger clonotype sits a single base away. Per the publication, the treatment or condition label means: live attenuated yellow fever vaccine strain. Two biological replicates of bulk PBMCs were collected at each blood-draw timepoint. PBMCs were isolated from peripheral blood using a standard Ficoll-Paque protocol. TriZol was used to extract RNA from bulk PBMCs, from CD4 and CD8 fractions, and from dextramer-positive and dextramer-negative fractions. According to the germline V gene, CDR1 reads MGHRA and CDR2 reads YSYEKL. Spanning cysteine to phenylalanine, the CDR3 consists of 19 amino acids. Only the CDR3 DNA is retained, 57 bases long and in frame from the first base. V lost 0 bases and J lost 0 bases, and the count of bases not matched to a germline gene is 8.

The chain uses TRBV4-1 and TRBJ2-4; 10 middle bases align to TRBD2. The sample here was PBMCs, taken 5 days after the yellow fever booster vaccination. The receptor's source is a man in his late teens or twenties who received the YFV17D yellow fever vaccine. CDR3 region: CASSQEAQLAGLAKNIQYF. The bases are TGCGCCAGCAGCCAAGAGGCCCAACTAGCGGGGCTAGCCAAAAACATTCAGTACTTC.